This T cell receptor (beta chain) was profiled in a study of T cells after posttransplantation cyclophosphamide. V lost 7 bases and J lost 7, with 22 bases in between. The germline CDR1 and CDR2 sequences are SNHLY and FYNNEI. This CDR3 region has 15 residues. Clones were read by immunoSEQ multiplex PCR, and TCRdb kept only the in-frame ones, dropping some. The sample was found to contain about 36,000 clones, and every one recurs. This clone was counted at least ten times. The sequence was collected from a girl aged 10 to 17 in good health, CMV-negative, and a related stem cell transplant donor. The chain couples TRBV2 to TRBJ1-2; D unclear. Sequencing was performed on PBMCs. For the CDR3, the DNA is TGTGCCAGCACCCGGCTGGCGGGAGCTCTTTTTGGCTACACCTTC. Residues: CASTRLAGALFGYTF.